This T cell receptor (beta chain) emerged from a study of blood T cell repertoires in COVID-19. The protocol was immunoSEQ multiplex PCR, while the TCRdb copy is restricted to in-frame clones and leaves out a portion. The sample records about 480,000 clones, more than 75% being singletons. Trimming stripped 5 bases from V and 5 bases from J, with 15 bases between. The germline V gene has CDR1 SGHAT and CDR2 FQNNGV. This CDR3 spans 14 amino acids. The gene calls are TRBV11-2 and TRBJ1-2, with D perhaps TRBD1 (6 bases). The sequenced material came from PBMCs or T cells enriched from blood (not recorded which). This TCR was recovered from a woman aged 40 to 50 who had recovered from COVID-19. The CDR3 spells CASSRGAGFYGYTF. DNA for the CDR3: TGTGCCAGCAGCCGGGGGGCAGGCTTTTATGGCTACACCTTC.